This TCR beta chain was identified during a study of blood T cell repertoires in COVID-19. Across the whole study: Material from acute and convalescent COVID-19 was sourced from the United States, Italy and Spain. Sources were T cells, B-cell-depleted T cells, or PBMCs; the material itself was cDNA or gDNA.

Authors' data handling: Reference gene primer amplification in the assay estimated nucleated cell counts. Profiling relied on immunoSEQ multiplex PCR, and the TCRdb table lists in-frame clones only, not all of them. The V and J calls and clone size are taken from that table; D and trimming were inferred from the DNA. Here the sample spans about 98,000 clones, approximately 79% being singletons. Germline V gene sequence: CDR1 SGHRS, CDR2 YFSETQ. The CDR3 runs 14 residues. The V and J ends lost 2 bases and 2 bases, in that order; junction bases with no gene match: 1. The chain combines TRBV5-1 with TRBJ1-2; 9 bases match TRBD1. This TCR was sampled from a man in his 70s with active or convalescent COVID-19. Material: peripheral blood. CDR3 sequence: CASSLGQGNYGYTF. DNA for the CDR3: TGCGCCAGCAGCTTAGGACAGGGGAACTATGGCTACACCTTC.